The source of this TCR beta chain is a study of identical twins. Findings of the study overall: These conclusions were based on statistical analysis (cross-sectional, not following the same donors). Partial confounding of zero-insertion analyses by invariant MAIT and iNKT cells was possible.

V was shortened by 5 bases and J by 5 bases, with 5 bases between the two germline ends. The CDR3 is made up of 11 amino acids. Via MiXCR, TCRdb re-called the 5' RACE reads, giving one row per CDR3 protein. The table includes roughly 770,000 distinct CDR3 sequences, around a sixth detected once. Concerning this clonotype: Antigen specificity is unknown.

Separately, the same data were catalogued under a study of T cells expressing NK-cell markers. That investigation notes: Topping the CD3+CD56-NKG2C+ fraction as well were these clonotypes, in a handful of donors.

This TCR came from a young woman in good health. Source material: PBMCs. The rearrangement uses TRBV12-3 or TRBV12-4 and TRBJ2-3, with D hard to call. The CDR3 sequence: CASSQKDTQYF. In DNA, the CDR3 is TGTGCCAGCAGTCAAAAAGATACGCAGTATTTT.